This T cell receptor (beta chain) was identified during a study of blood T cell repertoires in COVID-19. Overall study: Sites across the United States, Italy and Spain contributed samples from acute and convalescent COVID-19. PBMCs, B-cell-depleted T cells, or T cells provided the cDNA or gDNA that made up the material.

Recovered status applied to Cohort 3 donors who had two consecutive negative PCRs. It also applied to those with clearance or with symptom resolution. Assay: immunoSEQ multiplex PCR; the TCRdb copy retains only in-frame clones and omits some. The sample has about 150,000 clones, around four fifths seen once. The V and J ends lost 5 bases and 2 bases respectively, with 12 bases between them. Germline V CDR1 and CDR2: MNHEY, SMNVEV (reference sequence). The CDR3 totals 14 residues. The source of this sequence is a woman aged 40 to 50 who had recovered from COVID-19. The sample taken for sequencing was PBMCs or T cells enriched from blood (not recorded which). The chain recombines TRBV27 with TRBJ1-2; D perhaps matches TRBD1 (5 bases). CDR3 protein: CASSRDSGNYGYTF. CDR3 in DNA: TGTGCCAGCAGTCGGGACTCGGGGAACTATGGCTACACCTTC.